This TCR beta chain was sequenced for a study of a mutant IDH1 vaccine in newly diagnosed glioma. Study context: Radiotherapy alone preceded vaccination by 4-6 weeks; alternatively, vaccination started with temozolomide cycles. Treated patients comprised 62.5% males and around 40% females, mean age 40.4 years. Former treatment meant radiotherapy, temozolomide, or both; the majority had gotten both.

Stated time point: week 5, during vaccination. All doses held 300 ug of mutant IDH1 20-mer peptide, with topical imiquimod. A few counts support this clone. Antigen specificity is unknown. The data were produced by immunoSEQ multiplex PCR, yet TCRdb's version contains in-frame clones alone and is incomplete. The table includes more than 40,000 clones, about 77% detected once. Sequencing used PBMCs, obtained from a glioma patient whose treatment included an IDH1 peptide vaccine. The source of this sequence is a woman aged 40-49 years with glioma.

CDR3 nucleotide sequence: TGTGCCAGCAGTACCCTGGACAGGGGAGGACCTTTCCCTGGCTACACCTTC. Translation gives CASSTLDRGGPFPGYTF. The J gene is TRBJ1-2, the V gene TRBV28; 9 nucleotides line up with TRBD1. CDR1 is MDHEN, CDR2 SYDVKM, per germline. The CDR3 is 17 amino acids. V lost 5 bases to trimming and J lost 7 bases; unmatched junction nucleotides: 17.